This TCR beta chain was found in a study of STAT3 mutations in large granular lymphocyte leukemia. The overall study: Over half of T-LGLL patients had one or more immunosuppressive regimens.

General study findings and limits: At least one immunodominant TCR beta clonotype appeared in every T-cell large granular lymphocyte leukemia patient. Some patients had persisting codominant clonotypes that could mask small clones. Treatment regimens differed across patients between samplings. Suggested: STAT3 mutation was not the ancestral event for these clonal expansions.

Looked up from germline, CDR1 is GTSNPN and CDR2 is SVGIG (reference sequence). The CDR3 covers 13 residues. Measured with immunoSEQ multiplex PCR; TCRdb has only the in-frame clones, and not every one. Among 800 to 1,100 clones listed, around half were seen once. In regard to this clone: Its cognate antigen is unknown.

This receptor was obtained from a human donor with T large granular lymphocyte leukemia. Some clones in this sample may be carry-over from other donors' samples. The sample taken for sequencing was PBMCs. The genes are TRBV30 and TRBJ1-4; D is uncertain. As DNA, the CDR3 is TGTGCGTTGAGCCCGACAACTAATGAAAAACTGTTTTTT. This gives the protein CALSPTTNEKLFF.